A single T cell receptor beta chain is shown here with its context. Amplification from RNA transcripts yielded the TCR beta CDR3 regions. The authors performed first-round RT-PCR with HTBI primers and then a second-round multiplex PCR. TCRdb re-called the multiplex PCR reads through MiXCR, storing one row per CDR3 protein. The sample holds approximately 640,000 distinct CDR3 sequences; over 40% are singletons and the top ten take more than 3%. This specimen comes from a study of Graves' ophthalmopathy and Graves' hyperthyroidism. J gave up 1 base and V 5 bases, and 5 bases lay outside the gene matches. CDR1 ENHRY and CDR2 SYGVKD come from the germline V gene. The CDR3 covers 16 residues.

The sequenced sample consisted of peripheral blood. This chain links TRBV10-3 with TRBJ1-1; 12 bases map to TRBD1. The clonotype originates from an adult man with Graves' ophthalmopathy. The DNA for the CDR3 is TGTGCCATCAGTCCGGGACAGGGGGCGCAGAACACTGAAGCTTTCTTT. Amino acids: CAISPGQGAQNTEAFF.